These T cell receptor beta chains were read from a single sample in a study of shared clonotypes between healthy human individuals. The protocol was immunoSEQ multiplex PCR, while the TCRdb copy is restricted to in-frame clones and leaves out a portion. The table has millions of clones, about 95% seen once. The material sequenced was naive CD8+ T cells sorted from blood. Every receptor here comes from a man between 18 and 29 years old in good health. The CDR3 runs from the conserved cysteine through the conserved F or W. D genes are given only for firm matches. The listing skips clone size in some rows; elsewhere it reads once, few, many or a size class.

J gene: TRBJ2-7
clone size: -
V gene: TRBV28
D gene: TRBD2
CDR3 protein: CASSPEGLAGAQLSPNYEQYF
CDR3 DNA: TGTGCCAGCAGTCCTGAGGGACTAGCGGGAGCCCAACTGTCCCCCAATTACGAGCAGTACTTC

J gene: TRBJ2-2
clone size: -
V gene: TRBV5-4
D gene: -
CDR3 protein: CASSLTGLNTGELFF
CDR3 DNA: TGTGCCAGCAGCTTGACAGGGCTGAACACCGGGGAGCTGTTTTTT

J gene: TRBJ2-7
clone size: -
V gene: TRBV7-9
D gene: -
CDR3 protein: CASSPYSGTHYEQYF
CDR3 DNA: TGTGCCAGCAGCCCTTATTCGGGCACTCACTACGAGCAGTACTTC

J gene: TRBJ2-7
clone size: -
V gene: TRBV4-1
D gene: -
CDR3 protein: CASSQRGGYEQYF
CDR3 DNA: TGCGCCAGCAGCCAGAGGGGCGGGTACGAGCAGTACTTC

J gene: TRBJ2-7
clone size: -
V gene: TRBV28
D gene: TRBD2
CDR3 protein: CASSWGGDEQYF
CDR3 DNA: TGTGCCAGCAGTTGGGGAGGGGACGAGCAGTACTTC

J gene: TRBJ2-5
clone size: -
V gene: TRBV2
D gene: TRBD1
CDR3 protein: CASSHTDRGLETQYF
CDR3 DNA: TGTGCCAGCAGTCATACAGACAGGGGCCTAGAGACCCAGTACTTC

J gene: TRBJ2-7
clone size: -
V gene: TRBV10-3
D gene: TRBD1
CDR3 protein: CAILVSRTGSYEQYF
CDR3 DNA: TGTGCCATCCTAGTCTCCCGGACAGGGTCCTACGAGCAGTACTTC

J gene: TRBJ2-7
clone size: -
V gene: TRBV5-6
D gene: -
CDR3 protein: CASSLGPGSSYEQYF
CDR3 DNA: TGTGCCAGCAGCTTGGGACCAGGGAGCTCCTACGAGCAGTACTTC

J gene: TRBJ2-1
clone size: -
V gene: TRBV10-1
D gene: -
CDR3 protein: CASSETAYNEQFF
CDR3 DNA: TGCGCCAGCAGTGAGACGGCTTACAATGAGCAGTTCTTC

J gene: TRBJ2-2
clone size: -
V gene: TRBV5-4
D gene: -
CDR3 protein: CASSRAVTGTGELFF
CDR3 DNA: TGTGCCAGCAGTCGGGCCGTTACAGGCACCGGGGAGCTGTTTTTT

J gene: TRBJ2-5
clone size: -
V gene: TRBV13
D gene: -
CDR3 protein: CASSLSAIRGQETQYF
CDR3 DNA: TGTGCCAGCAGCTTAAGCGCAATCCGGGGGCAAGAGACCCAGTACTTC

J gene: TRBJ2-7
clone size: -
V gene: TRBV28
D gene: -
CDR3 protein: CASSDGGAYEQYF
CDR3 DNA: TGTGCCAGCAGTGACGGAGGCGCCTACGAGCAGTACTTC

J gene: TRBJ2-7
clone size: once
V gene: TRBV10-2
D gene: -
CDR3 protein: CASSEWRVYEQYF
CDR3 DNA: TGCGCCAGCAGTGAGTGGAGAGTTTACGAGCAGTACTTC

J gene: TRBJ2-1
clone size: -
V gene: TRBV6-5
D gene: -
CDR3 protein: CASSYSDGGRYNEQFF
CDR3 DNA: TGTGCCAGCAGTTACTCCGACGGGGGGCGCTACAATGAGCAGTTCTTC

J gene: TRBJ2-2
clone size: -
V gene: TRBV6-5
D gene: TRBD2
CDR3 protein: CASSYGLGNTGELFF
CDR3 DNA: TGTGCCAGCAGTTATGGACTAGGGAACACCGGGGAGCTGTTTTTT

J gene: TRBJ2-3
clone size: -
V gene: TRBV27
D gene: TRBD2
CDR3 protein: CASAIIGVSGSNTDTQYF
CDR3 DNA: TGTGCCAGCGCTATAATAGGGGTTAGCGGGAGTAACACAGATACGCAGTATTTT

J gene: TRBJ2-7
clone size: -
V gene: TRBV7-9
D gene: TRBD1
CDR3 protein: CASSSQGVSYEQYF
CDR3 DNA: TGTGCCAGCAGCTCCCAGGGGGTTTCCTACGAGCAGTACTTC

J gene: TRBJ2-1
clone size: -
V gene: TRBV6-1
D gene: TRBD1
CDR3 protein: CASSELQGAYNEQFF
CDR3 DNA: TGTGCCAGCAGTGAACTACAGGGGGCCTACAATGAGCAGTTCTTC

J gene: TRBJ2-7
clone size: -
V gene: TRBV5-6
D gene: TRBD2
CDR3 protein: CASSLSGGSYEQYF
CDR3 DNA: TGTGCCAGCAGCTTAAGCGGGGGAAGCTACGAGCAGTACTTC

J gene: TRBJ2-6
clone size: -
V gene: TRBV13
D gene: -
CDR3 protein: CASSLDQGSGANVLTF
CDR3 DNA: TGTGCCAGCAGCTTAGACCAGGGCTCTGGGGCCAACGTCCTGACTTTC

J gene: TRBJ1-2
clone size: -
V gene: TRBV6-5
D gene: -
CDR3 protein: CASSYSTGANYGYTF
CDR3 DNA: TGTGCCAGCAGTTACTCGACGGGGGCTAACTATGGCTACACCTTC

J gene: TRBJ2-7
clone size: -
V gene: TRBV18
D gene: -
CDR3 protein: CASSPPGTHYEQYF
CDR3 DNA: TGTGCCAGCTCACCACCCGGGACGCACTACGAGCAGTACTTC